The 9 T cell receptor beta chains below all came from one sample that was sequenced in a study of regulatory T cells in long-lasting Graves disease. iRepertoire HTBI primers and Arm-PCR of CDR3 regions built TCR beta libraries. TCRdb recomputed calls from the multiplex PCR reads with MiXCR, one row per CDR3 protein. The sample carries over 500,000 distinct CDR3 sequences, roughly 15% recorded once. The time point is: newly diagnosed GD, antithyroid drugs for less than 3 months. PBMCs provided the RNA from which the TCR library was made. This sample also appeared in a second study, on T cells in Graves' hyperthyroidism and ophthalmopathy.

Material: peripheral blood mononuclear cells (PBMCs), obtained at new diagnosis, from a patient treated with antithyroid drugs. The receptors here all came from a woman aged 25 to 39 with Graves disease.

V usage is TRBV7-9 and J usage is TRBJ2-1; D unclear. Germline loops: CDR1 SEHNR, CDR2 FQNEAQ (reference sequence). Trimming removed 3 bases at V and 6 bases at J, with 12 bases between. This CDR3 contains 14 residues. This chain's CDR3 is CASSLGVSGNEQFF. The CDR3 DNA reads as TGTGCCAGCAGCTTGGGTGTGTCCGGCAATGAGCAGTTCTTC.

The rearrangement joins TRBV27 to TRBJ2-7, with D unresolved. This CDR3 contains 14 residues. The germline CDR1 and CDR2 sequences are MNHEY and SMNVEV (reference sequence). Trimming left V 6 bases short and J 2 bases short, with 14 bases between. CDR3 sequence (DNA): TGTGCCAGCAGCCTTAGGTGGCAGACCTACGAGCAGTACTTC. The encoded protein is CASSLRWQTYEQYF.

This clonotype has ten or more counts. The genes are TRBV6-5 and TRBJ2-7, with D maybe TRBD1 (7 bases). This CDR3 spans 15 amino acids. V was cut by 2 bases and J by 2 bases, with 13 bases left in between. Germline CDR1 and CDR2: MNHEY and SVGAGI. The CDR3 DNA sequence: TGTGCCAGCAGTTACGGAGGGGGCTCTCCCTACGAGCAGTACTTC. This codes for CASSYGGGSPYEQYF.

In the case of this clonotype: With a much larger clone just one base away, this may be a read error. CDR3 sequence: CASRKQGGNTEALF. The CDR3 DNA is TGTGCCAGCAGGAAACAGGGAGGGAACACTGAAGCTCTCTTT. The chain recombines TRBV28 with TRBJ1-1, with D possibly being TRBD1 (6 bases). CDR3 length: 14 residues. Germline values: CDR1 MDHEN, CDR2 SYDVKM.

V usage is TRBV11-2 and J usage is TRBJ2-6, with D maybe TRBD2 (6 bases). V gave up 5 bases and J gave up 0 bases, with 17 bases separating them. The CDR3 length is 18 residues. The V gene's germline CDR1 is SGHAT and CDR2 FQNNGV. CDR3 in DNA: TGTGCCAGCAGCCCCGGAGGATCGGGGGACTCTGGGGCCAACGTCCTGACTTTC. Its translation: CASSPGGSGDSGANVLTF.

There are many counts of this clonotype. The chain couples TRBV6-1 to TRBJ1-5; D unclear. The germline V gene has CDR1 MNHNS and CDR2 SASEGT. V was shortened by 0 bases and J by 2 bases, with 8 bases between the two germline ends. The CDR3 spans 15 residues. CDR3 DNA: TGTGCCAGCAGTGAAGCTCCCTATGGCAATCAGCCCCAGCATTTT. Amino acid sequence: CASSEAPYGNQPQHF.

This clonotype was detected a few times. This chain uses TRBV15 with TRBJ2-1; TRBD2 matches at 7 bases. The CDR3 sequence is 15 residues long. Germline V gene sequence: CDR1 LNHNV, CDR2 YYDKDF (reference sequence). V was pared by 1 base and J by 0 bases, with 0 bases of the junction left unmatched. The CDR3 region has the DNA TGTGCCACCAGCAGAGCTAGCGGCTCCTACAATGAGCAGTTCTTC. Residues: CATSRASGSYNEQFF.

This clonotype occurred a few times. The chain uses TRBV19 and TRBJ1-1, with D unclear. Germline V gene sequence: CDR1 LNHDA, CDR2 SQIVND (reference sequence). The CDR3 totals 13 residues. V was clipped by 4 bases and J by 0 bases, with 6 bases between them. Written as DNA, the CDR3 is TGTGCCAGTAGTACCCTAATGAACACTGAAGCTTTCTTT. Its translation: CASSTLMNTEAFF.

The J gene is TRBJ2-3, the V gene TRBV27, with 7 bases that match TRBD1. CDR3 length: 15 amino acids. V was pared by 6 bases and J by 5 bases, with 11 bases of the junction left unmatched. CDR1 is MNHEY, CDR2 SMNVEV, per germline (reference sequence). CDR3 nucleotide sequence: TGTGCCAGCAGCGCCGACAGGGTTTTGTTAGATACGCAGTATTTT. Translation: CASSADRVLLDTQYF.